This T cell receptor beta chain was recovered during a study of blood T cells in healthy people across ages. Study-level points and caveats: Roughly linear declines in TCR beta diversity per million T cells occurred with age. The study found TCR beta diversity correlated strongly with naive T cell percentage. Donors of long life had a larger count of naive CD4+ cells and greater diversity than aged donors.

The germline CDR1 and CDR2 sequences are LGHDT and YNNKEL (reference sequence). The CDR3 length is 14 residues. This clonotype was seen more than once but under ten times. Its antigen is currently unknown. Sample-barcoded 5' priming and a J-beta primer mix drove a second PCR of about 6 to 12 cycles. Carrying 12 random nucleotides, a template-switch adaptor labeled each individual cDNA molecule. TCRdb itself ran the 5' RACE reads through MiXCR, one entry per CDR3 protein. The sample has some 1.7 million distinct CDR3 sequences; under 30% are singletons. The clonotype was recovered from a woman in her twenties or thirties in good health. The chain couples TRBV3-1 to TRBJ2-5; D gene ambiguous. The J call could be wrong; TRBJ2-7 is a better fit for the DNA end. Sequencing used blood. In nucleotides, the CDR3 is TGTGCCAGCAGCCAAGCCCTCTGGCCCTACGAGCAGTACTTC. Translating it yields CASSQALWPYEQYF.